This T cell receptor (beta chain) is drawn from a study of blood T cell repertoires in COVID-19. Assay used: immunoSEQ multiplex PCR; TCRdb lists only in-frame clones, some missing. This sample has 250,000 or so clones; 86% occur once, and the top ten carry approximately 2%. In germline, CDR1 is SGHTA, CDR2 FQGNSA. The CDR3 runs to 13 residues. Trimming removed 5 bases from V and 7 bases from J, with 12 bases in between. The rearrangement uses TRBV7-2 and TRBJ1-5; D gene uncertain. This receptor was taken from a woman between 50 and 59 years old who had recovered from COVID-19. The sequencing input was PBMCs or T cells enriched from blood (not recorded which). CDR3 protein: CASSPGSWQPQHF. DNA of the CDR3: TGTGCCAGCAGCCCCGGGTCGTGGCAGCCCCAGCATTTT. The whole variable domain, filled in from reference TRBV7-2 and TRBJ1-5, reads GAGVSQSPSNKVTEKGKDVELRCDPISGHTALYWYRQSLGQGLEFLIYFQGNSAPDKSGLPSDRFSAERTGGSVSTLTIQRTQQEDSAVYLCASSPGSWQPQHFGDGTRLSIL.